Each of the 21 T cell receptor beta chains below was sequenced from the same sample in a study of shared clonotypes between healthy human individuals. Clones were read by immunoSEQ multiplex PCR, and TCRdb kept only the in-frame ones, dropping some. The repertoire holds 2 million to 3 million clones, with approximately 93% as singletons. Sequencing was carried out using naive CD4+ T cells from PBMCs. The subset was: CD45RA+ positively selected. These receptors all stem from a man aged 18 to 30 in good health. Some clones in this sample may be carry-over from other donors' samples.

This chain links TRBV5-1 with TRBJ2-7, with D possibly called TRBD1 or TRBD2 (5 bases each). CDR1 is SGHRS and CDR2 is YFSETQ in the germline V gene. The CDR3 is 15 amino acids. V dropped 2 bases and J dropped 6 bases, with 18 bases sitting between them. This chain's CDR3 is CASSLEGTGMGEQYF. CDR3 DNA sequence: TGCGCCAGCAGCTTAGAAGGGACCGGGATGGGCGAGCAGTACTTC.

The chain uses TRBV7-9 and TRBJ2-7; 7 nucleotides agree with TRBD1. The CDR3 is 11 amino acids. Germline V gives CDR1 SEHNR, CDR2 FQNEAQ (reference sequence). J gave up 2 bases and V 10 bases, and 2 bases lay outside the gene matches. The CDR3 loop reads CAIQGAYEQYF. The CDR3 coding sequence is TGTGCCATCCAGGGGGCCTACGAGCAGTACTTC.

The chain couples TRBV10-2 to TRBJ1-1; 9 bases match TRBD1. The germline V gene encodes CDR1 WSHSY and CDR2 SAAADI. The CDR3 length is 15 residues. V shed 2 bases, J shed 4 bases, and the junction held 5 bases outside the gene matches. The CDR3 bases are TGCGCCAGCAGTGAGCGACAGGGGGGTGGCACTGAAGCTTTCTTT. Protein sequence: CASSERQGGGTEAFF.

The chain combines TRBV5-1 with TRBJ1-1, with TRBD1 identical over 7 bases. Trimming at V came to 1 base and at J to 4 bases, leaving 13 bases not matched to a gene. Germline V gene data show CDR1 as SGHRS and CDR2 as YFSETQ. The CDR3 extends over 17 amino acids. CDR3 in amino acids: CASSLTGQAAGGTEAFF. Here the CDR3 DNA reads TGCGCCAGCAGCTTGACCGGACAGGCGGCAGGTGGCACTGAAGCTTTCTTT.

The chain joins TRBV2 to TRBJ1-3; a possible D gene is TRBD1 (6 bases). Trimming shortened V by 5 bases and J by 1 base, and 15 bases separated the two germline ends. The CDR3 extends over 16 amino acids. CDR1 is SNHLY and CDR2 is FYNNEI in the germline V gene. CDR3 in DNA: TGTGCCAGCAGTTCTACTGCGGGGGCATCTGGAAACACCATATATTTT. As protein: CASSSTAGASGNTIYF.

The chain recombines TRBV2 with TRBJ1-5; D not certain. This CDR3 is built from 15 residues. Per germline, CDR1 SNHLY and CDR2 FYNNEI. V was shortened by 5 bases and J by 2 bases, with 13 bases between the two germline ends. The CDR3 spells CASSTDPGGNQPQHF. In DNA form, the CDR3 reads TGTGCCAGCAGTACGGACCCGGGAGGCAATCAGCCCCAGCATTTT.

The chain carries TRBV11-1 and TRBJ2-3; TRBD2 might be the D (6 bases). The CDR3 is 14 residues long. Germline CDR1 reads SGHAT; CDR2 reads FQDESV (reference sequence). The germline V and J ends were trimmed by 4 bases and 0 bases, with 8 bases remaining between them. This CDR3 is CASSYGTSTDTQYF. CDR3 in DNA: TGTGCCAGCAGCTACGGGACTAGCACAGATACGCAGTATTTT.

This chain connects TRBV5-6 to TRBJ1-2; D is unresolved. Germline V gene data show CDR1 as SGHDT and CDR2 as YYEEEE. V shed 0 bases and J shed 12 bases, with 18 bases lying between them. The CDR3 has 14 amino acids. The CDR3 DNA reads TGTGCCAGCAGCTTGGCCCTCGCCTCATATGGGGACACCTTC. Translated, it gives CASSLALASYGDTF.

The V and J genes are TRBV18 and TRBJ1-2; TRBD1 is a possible D gene (5 bases). This CDR3 contains 15 residues. CDR1 is KGHSH, CDR2 LQKENI, per germline. V dropped 0 bases and J dropped 8 bases, with 16 bases sitting between them. Here the CDR3 DNA reads TGTGCCAGCTCACCACCGGGAAGGGGTTTAAACGGCTACACCTTC. This sequence encodes CASSPPGRGLNGYTF.

The rearrangement uses TRBV10-3 and TRBJ2-7; a possible D gene is TRBD1 (6 bases). In germline, CDR1 is ENHRY, CDR2 SYGVKD. The ends were cut back, 9 bases at V and 6 bases at J, with 21 bases in the middle. The CDR3 is made up of 14 amino acids. The CDR3 DNA reads TGTGCCATATTACCGGTAGGGGGAACGGGCGAGCAGTACTTC. It is translated as CAILPVGGTGEQYF.

The CDR3, as DNA: TGTGCCAGTAGTACCCGGGACTTTTCAGATACGCAGTATTTT. This encodes CASSTRDFSDTQYF. This rearrangement joins TRBV19 to TRBJ2-3; tentative D call: TRBD2 (6 bases). The V and J ends lost 4 bases and 4 bases respectively, with 12 bases between them. This CDR3 contains 14 residues. Germline values: CDR1 LNHDA, CDR2 SQIVND (reference sequence).

The rearrangement uses TRBV6-5 and TRBJ2-7; possibly TRBD1 for D (5 bases). The CDR3 consists of 15 residues. The germline gives CDR1 MNHEY, CDR2 SVGAGI. Trimming removed 2 bases at V and 1 base at J, with 12 bases between. Here the CDR3 reads CASSYRQPKSYEQYF. CDR3 DNA sequence: TGTGCCAGCAGTTACAGACAGCCGAAGTCCTACGAGCAGTACTTC.

The rearrangement uses TRBV9 and TRBJ1-6; D ambiguous. Deletions cut 1 base from V and 8 bases from J, with 13 bases between. CDR3 size: 15 residues. Germline V gene lookup returns CDR1 SGDLS and CDR2 YYNGEE. The CDR3 region is CASSVRSGKDSPLHF. The CDR3 region has the DNA TGTGCCAGCAGCGTACGTTCGGGGAAAGATTCACCCCTCCACTTT. The variable domain in full, with the rest retrieved from reference TRBV9 and TRBJ1-6, is DSGVTQTPKHLITATGQRVTLRCSPRSGDLSVYWYQQSLDQGLQFLIQYYNGEERAKGNILERFSAQQFPDLHSELNLSSLELGDSALYFCASSVRSGKDSPLHFGNGTRLTVT.

In nucleotides, the CDR3 is TGTGCCAGTAGGCCGACAATCCGCCACGCTGAAGCTTTCTTT. This translates into CASRPTIRHAEAFF. The genes are TRBV19 and TRBJ1-1; D is uncertain. Trimming shortened V by 6 bases and J by 6 bases, and 17 bases separated the two germline ends. The CDR3 runs to 14 residues. Germline CDR1 LNHDA, CDR2 SQIVND (reference sequence).

This clone was observed once. The chain joins TRBV6-5 to TRBJ2-1; 8 nucleotides agree with TRBD2. Germline V gene sequence: CDR1 MNHEY, CDR2 SVGAGI. The CDR3 length is 14 residues. The J segment lost 8 bases and the V segment lost 6 bases, leaving 9 bases of the junction unmatched. CDR3 in amino acids: CASRMGAGDYEQFF. The CDR3 nucleotides read TGTGCCAGCAGAATGGGAGCGGGAGACTATGAGCAGTTCTTC.

The chain recombines TRBV5-8 with TRBJ1-1; the D gene is possibly TRBD1 (6 bases). Trimming left V 1 base short and J 1 base short, with 20 bases between. Germline loops: CDR1 SGHTS, CDR2 YDEGEE. This CDR3 contains 18 residues. The CDR3 DNA follows: TGTGCCAGCAGCTTGCTATGGCAGGGGCTGACGGGGAACACTGAAGCTTTCTTT. Translated, it gives CASSLLWQGLTGNTEAFF. Together with reference TRBV5-8 and TRBJ1-1, the CDR3 gives the full variable domain: EAGVTQSPTHLIKTRGQQATLRCSPISGHTSVYWYQQALGLGLQFLLWYDEGEERNRGNFPPRFSGRQFPNYSSELNVNALELEDSALYLCASSLLWQGLTGNTEAFFGQGTRLTVV.

The CDR3 nucleotides read TGCGCCAGCAGCCAAGATCGGGATCCAACCGGCGAGCAGTACTTC. It yields the protein CASSQDRDPTGEQYF. The chain combines TRBV4-1 with TRBJ2-7; tentatively, D is TRBD2 (5 bases). Between the trimmed V and J ends, which lost 0 bases and 6 bases, there was a span of 15 bases. CDR3 size: 15 residues. Germline V lookup: CDR1 MGHRA, CDR2 YSYEKL.

The chain is built from TRBV9 and TRBJ2-2, with D perhaps TRBD2 (5 bases). Germline loops: CDR1 SGDLS, CDR2 YYNGEE. The CDR3 extends over 16 amino acids. The V end lost 2 bases, the J end lost 5 bases, and 16 bases lay between the germline ends. CDR3 bases: TGTGCCAGCAGCGTGAACTCCGGGGTTTCAACCGGGGAGCTGTTTTTT. Its translation is CASSVNSGVSTGELFF.

The rearrangement uses TRBV19 and TRBJ2-7; D may be TRBD1 or TRBD2 (5 bases each). V lost 6 bases, J lost 0 bases, and 9 bases lay in between. The CDR3 loop spans 13 amino acids. CDR1 is LNHDA and CDR2 is SQIVND in the germline V gene (reference sequence). The CDR3 is CASRRDASYEQYF. CDR3 nucleotide sequence: TGTGCCAGTAGACGGGACGCCTCCTACGAGCAGTACTTC.

The rearrangement links TRBV7-2 to TRBJ2-1; D not resolved. This CDR3 spans 13 amino acids. Trimming shortened V by 8 bases and J by 2 bases, and 10 bases separated the two germline ends. Germline V lookup: CDR1 SGHTA, CDR2 FQGNSA. The CDR3 loop is CASSYTTYNEQFF. In DNA form, the CDR3 reads TGTGCCAGCTCCTACACCACCTACAATGAGCAGTTCTTC.

The genes are TRBV29-1 and TRBJ1-1, with D perhaps TRBD1 (5 bases). CDR3 length: 16 residues. The V end was cut by 5 bases, the J end by 1 base, with 20 bases between. CDR1 and CDR2 (germline): SQVTM, ANQGSEA. CDR3 sequence reads: CSVRALAGPENTEAFF. The CDR3 DNA follows: TGCAGCGTTCGGGCCCTTGCGGGGCCAGAGAACACTGAAGCTTTCTTT. The whole variable domain, filled in from reference TRBV29-1 and TRBJ1-1, reads SAVISQKPSRDICQRGTSLTIQCQVDSQVTMMFWYRQQPGQSLTLIATANQGSEATYESGFVIDKFPISRPNLTFSTLTVSNMSPEDSSIYLCSVRALAGPENTEAFFGQGTRLTVV.